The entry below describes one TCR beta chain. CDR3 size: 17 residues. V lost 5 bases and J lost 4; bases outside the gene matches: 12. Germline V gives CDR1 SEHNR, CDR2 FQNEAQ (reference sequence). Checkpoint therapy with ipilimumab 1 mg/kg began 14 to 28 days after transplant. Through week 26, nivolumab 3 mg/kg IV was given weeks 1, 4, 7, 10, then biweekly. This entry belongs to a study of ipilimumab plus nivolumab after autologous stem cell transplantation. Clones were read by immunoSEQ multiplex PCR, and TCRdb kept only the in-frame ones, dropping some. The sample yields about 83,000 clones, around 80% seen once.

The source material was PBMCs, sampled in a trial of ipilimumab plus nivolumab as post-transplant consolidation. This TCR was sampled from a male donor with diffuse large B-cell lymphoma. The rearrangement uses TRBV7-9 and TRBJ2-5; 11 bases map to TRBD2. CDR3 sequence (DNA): TGTGCCAGCAGCCGGATTAGCGGGGGGGCCATGGGAGAGACCCAGTACTTC. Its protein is CASSRISGGAMGETQYF.